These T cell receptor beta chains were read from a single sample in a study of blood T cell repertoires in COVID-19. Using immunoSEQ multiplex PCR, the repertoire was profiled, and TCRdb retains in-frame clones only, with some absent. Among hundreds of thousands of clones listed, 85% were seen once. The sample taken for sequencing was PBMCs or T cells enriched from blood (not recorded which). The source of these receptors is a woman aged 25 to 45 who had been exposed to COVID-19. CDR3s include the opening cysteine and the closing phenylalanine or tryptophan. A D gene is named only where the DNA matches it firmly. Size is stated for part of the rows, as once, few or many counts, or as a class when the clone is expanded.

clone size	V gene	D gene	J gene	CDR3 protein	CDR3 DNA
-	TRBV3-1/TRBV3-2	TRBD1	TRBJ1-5	CASSFGTGGSQPQHF	TGTGCCAGCAGCTTTGGGACAGGGGGCAGCCAGCCCCAGCATTTT
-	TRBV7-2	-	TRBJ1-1	CASSLAGAGAEAFF	TGTGCCAGCAGCTTAGCGGGGGCGGGGGCTGAAGCTTTCTTT
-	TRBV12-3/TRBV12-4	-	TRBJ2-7	CASLRTGTYEQYF	TGTGCCAGCCTTCGGACGGGGACCTACGAGCAGTACTTC
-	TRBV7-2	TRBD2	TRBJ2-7	CASSLALAGGISYEQYF	TGTGCCAGCAGCTTAGCGCTAGCGGGAGGGATCTCCTACGAGCAGTACTTC
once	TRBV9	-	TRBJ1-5	CASGRSNQPQHF	TGTGCCAGCGGGCGTAGCAATCAGCCCCAGCATTTT
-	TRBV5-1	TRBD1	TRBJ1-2	CASSRDSSNYGYTF	TGCGCCAGCAGCAGGGACAGTTCTAACTATGGCTACACCTTC
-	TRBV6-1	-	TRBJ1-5	CASSEYGENQPQHF	TGTGCCAGCAGTGAATACGGTGAGAATCAGCCCCAGCATTTT
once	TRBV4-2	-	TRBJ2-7	CASSQLAEGLIEQYF	TGTGCCAGCAGCCAATTAGCGGAGGGACTGATCGAGCAGTACTTC
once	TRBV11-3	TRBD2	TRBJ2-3	CASSPAGGTGGTDTQYF	TGTGCCAGCAGCCCAGCGGGGGGCACAGGTGGCACAGATACGCAGTATTTT
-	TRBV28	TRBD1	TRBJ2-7	CASSLRFGTGGYEQYF	TGTGCCAGCAGTTTAAGATTCGGGACAGGGGGATACGAGCAGTACTTC
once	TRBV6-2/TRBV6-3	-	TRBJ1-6	CASSYSRSPLHF	TGTGCCAGCAGTTACTCGCGCTCACCCCTCCACTTT
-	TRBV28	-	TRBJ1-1	CATTLQGPNTEAFF	TGTGCCACCACCTTACAGGGTCCGAACACTGAAGCTTTCTTT
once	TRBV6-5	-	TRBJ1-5	CASSYSEGSQPQHF	TGTGCCAGCAGTTACTCGGAGGGGTCTCAGCCCCAGCATTTT
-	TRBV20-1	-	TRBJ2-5	CSAPQEKTQYF	TGCAGTGCTCCACAGGAGAAGACCCAGTACTTC
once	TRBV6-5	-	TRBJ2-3	CADDSRTDTQYF	TGTGCCGATGACAGCCGCACAGATACGCAGTATTTT
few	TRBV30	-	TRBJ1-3	CAWRRQGGNTIYF	TGTGCCTGGAGAAGGCAGGGGGGAAACACCATATATTTT
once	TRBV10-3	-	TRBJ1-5	CAISEEQNQPQHF	TGTGCCATCAGTGAGGAACAGAATCAGCCCCAGCATTTT
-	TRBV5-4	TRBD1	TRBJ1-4	CASSLTQGVSTNEKLFF	TGTGCCAGCAGCTTGACACAGGGGGTCTCAACTAATGAAAAACTGTTTTTT
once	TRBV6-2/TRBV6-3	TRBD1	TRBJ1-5	CASSYSWGQGANQPQHF	TGTGCCAGCAGTTACTCCTGGGGACAGGGGGCGAATCAGCCCCAGCATTTT
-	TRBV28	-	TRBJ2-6	CASRDRGGSGANVLTF	TGTGCCAGCAGGGACCGAGGAGGCTCTGGGGCCAACGTCCTGACTTTC
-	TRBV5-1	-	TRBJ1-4	CASSFRQSNEKLFF	TGCGCCAGCAGCTTCAGACAGAGTAATGAAAAACTGTTTTTT
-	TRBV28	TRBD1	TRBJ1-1	CASSFSGQGDTEAFF	TGTGCCAGCAGTTTTTCCGGACAGGGAGACACTGAAGCTTTCTTT
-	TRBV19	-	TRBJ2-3	CASSMAGWDTQYF	TGTGCCAGTAGTATGGCAGGGTGGGATACGCAGTATTTT
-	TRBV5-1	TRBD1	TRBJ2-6	CASSLETGAGANVLTF	TGCGCCAGCAGCTTAGAAACAGGGGCTGGGGCCAACGTCCTGACTTTC
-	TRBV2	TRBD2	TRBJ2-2	CATAGGRTGELFF	TGTGCCACCGCGGGAGGCCGGACCGGGGAGCTGTTTTTT
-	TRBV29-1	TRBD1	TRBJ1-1	CSVEPLRQGRNTEAFF	TGCAGCGTTGAACCACTCCGACAGGGTCGAAACACTGAAGCTTTCTTT
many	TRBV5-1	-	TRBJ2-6	CASSLEGGFSGANVLTF	TGCGCCAGCAGCTTGGAGGGCGGGTTCTCTGGGGCCAACGTCCTGACTTTC
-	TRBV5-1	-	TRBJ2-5	CASSLPRETQYF	TGCGCCAGCAGTCTCCCGAGGGAGACCCAGTACTTC
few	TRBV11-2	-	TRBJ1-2	CASSDSGLPLPNYGYTF	TGTGCCAGCAGCGACTCGGGACTGCCACTGCCTAACTATGGCTACACCTTC
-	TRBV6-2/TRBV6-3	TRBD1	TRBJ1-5	CASSLTGQGAGFNQPQHF	TGTGCCAGCAGTCTAACCGGACAGGGGGCAGGGTTCAATCAGCCCCAGCATTTT
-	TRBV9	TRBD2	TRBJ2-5	CASSVGASGTMQTQYF	TGTGCCAGCAGCGTAGGGGCTAGCGGAACTATGCAGACCCAGTACTTC
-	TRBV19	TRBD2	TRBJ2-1	CASSLLPATSGRSYNEQFF	TGTGCCAGTAGTCTCCTTCCTGCGACTAGCGGGAGATCCTACAATGAGCAGTTCTTC
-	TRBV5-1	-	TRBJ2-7	CASSLSGEQYF	TGCGCCAGCAGCTTGTCGGGCGAGCAGTACTTC
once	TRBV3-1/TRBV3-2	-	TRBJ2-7	CASSHSQGSEQYF	TGTGCCAGCAGCCACTCCCAGGGAAGCGAGCAGTACTTC
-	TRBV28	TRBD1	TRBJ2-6	CASSLLGQGSSGANVLTF	TGTGCCAGCAGTTTATTGGGACAGGGTAGCTCTGGGGCCAACGTCCTGACTTTC
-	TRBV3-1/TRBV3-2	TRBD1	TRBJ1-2	CASSQLDRVGVGYTF	TGTGCCAGCAGCCAGCTGGACAGGGTCGGAGTTGGCTACACCTTC
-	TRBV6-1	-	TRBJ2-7	CASSELTGRKNEQYF	TGTGCCAGCAGTGAACTGACAGGGAGGAAGAACGAGCAGTACTTC
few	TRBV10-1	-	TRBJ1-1	CASSALTGNTEAFF	TGCGCCAGCAGTGCCTTGACGGGGAACACTGAAGCTTTCTTT
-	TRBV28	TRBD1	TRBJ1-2	CASRPNPGQGGYGYTF	TGTGCCAGCAGACCCAACCCCGGACAGGGGGGGTATGGCTACACCTTC
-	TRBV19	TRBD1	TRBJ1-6	CASSPTPTGTGYRNSPLHF	TGTGCCAGTAGTCCGACGCCAACCGGGACAGGGTATCGGAATTCACCCCTCCACTTT
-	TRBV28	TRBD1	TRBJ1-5	CASRNRGLSWGQPQHF	TGTGCGAGCAGGAACAGGGGGCTATCGTGGGGTCAGCCCCAGCATTTT
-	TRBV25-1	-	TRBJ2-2	CASSRTTNTGELFF	TGTGCCAGCAGTAGGACAACGAACACCGGGGAGCTGTTTTTT
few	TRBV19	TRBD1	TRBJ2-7	CASTPGTGAYEQYF	TGTGCCAGTACCCCCGGGACAGGAGCCTACGAGCAGTACTTC
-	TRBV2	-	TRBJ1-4	CASSLDSRGKLFF	TGTGCCAGCAGTCTCGACTCGCGGGGAAAACTGTTTTTT
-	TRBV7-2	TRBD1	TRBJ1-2	CASSPRTGARGYTF	TGTGCCAGCAGCCCAAGGACAGGCGCTAGGGGCTACACCTTC
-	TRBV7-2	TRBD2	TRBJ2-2	CASSPGLGSGELFF	TGTGCCAGCAGTCCGGGACTAGGGTCCGGGGAGCTGTTTTTT
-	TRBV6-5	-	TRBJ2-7	CASSHLYEQYF	TGTGCCAGCAGTCACTTATACGAGCAGTACTTC
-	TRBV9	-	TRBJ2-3	CASSDSRADTQYF	TGTGCCAGCAGCGATTCGCGGGCAGATACGCAGTATTTT
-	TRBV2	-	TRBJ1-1	CASTPRTEAFF	TGTGCCAGCACCCCCCGTACTGAAGCTTTCTTT
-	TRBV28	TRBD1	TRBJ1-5	CASRLQGAGNQPQHF	TGTGCCAGCAGACTACAGGGGGCGGGCAATCAGCCCCAGCATTTT
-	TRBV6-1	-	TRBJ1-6	CASREEWGANSPLHF	TGTGCCAGCAGAGAAGAGTGGGGAGCTAATTCACCCCTCCACTTT
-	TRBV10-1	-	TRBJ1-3	CASSGQSGNTIYF	TGCGCCAGCAGTGGACAGAGTGGAAACACCATATATTTT
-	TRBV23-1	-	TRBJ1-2	CASSQRGRAFDGYTF	TGCGCCAGCAGTCAAAGAGGCAGGGCTTTTGATGGCTACACCTTC
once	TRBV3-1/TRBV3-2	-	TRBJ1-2	CASSQDGGGYGYTF	TGTGCCAGCAGCCAAGATGGGGGGGGCTATGGCTACACCTTC